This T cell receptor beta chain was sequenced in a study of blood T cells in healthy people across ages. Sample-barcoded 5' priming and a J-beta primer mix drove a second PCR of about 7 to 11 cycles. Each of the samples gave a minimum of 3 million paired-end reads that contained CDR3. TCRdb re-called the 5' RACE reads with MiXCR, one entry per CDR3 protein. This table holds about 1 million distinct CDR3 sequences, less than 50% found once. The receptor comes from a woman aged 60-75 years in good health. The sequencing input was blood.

CDR3 sequence (DNA): TGTGCCAGCAGTTTAAGCGTCTCCCGCGAGCAGTACTTC. It translates to CASSLSVSREQYF. V usage is TRBV12-3 or TRBV12-4 and J usage is TRBJ2-5; D gene uncertain. The J call may be faulty, since TRBJ2-7 better matches the DNA end. The CDR3 is 13 amino acids.